A single sample is the source of the 20 T cell receptor beta chains below, sequenced in a study of blood T cell repertoires in COVID-19. Method: immunoSEQ multiplex PCR; TCRdb's copy keeps in-frame clones and lacks some. The sample lists tens of thousands of clones, about three quarters occurring once. Sequencing was carried out using peripheral blood. These receptors originate from a human donor with active or convalescent COVID-19. The donor label of this sample is uncertain.

This clone was seen a single time. The J gene is TRBJ2-1, the V gene TRBV5-5, with D perhaps matching TRBD2 (6 bases). The germline V and J ends were trimmed by 5 bases and 5 bases, with 17 bases remaining between them. Germline CDR1 reads SGHKS; CDR2 reads YYEKEE (reference sequence). The CDR3 runs 15 residues. The DNA of the CDR3 is TGTGCCAGCAGATCCTCGGGACTGGAGAACAATGAGCAGTTCTTC. Protein sequence: CASRSSGLENNEQFF.

The CDR3 region is CASSSAGAGTGELFF. The CDR3 nucleotides read TGTGCCAGCAGCTCTGCGGGAGCGGGTACCGGGGAGCTGTTTTTT. The V and J genes are TRBV7-2 and TRBJ2-2; 7 positions agree with TRBD2. Germline V gene sequence: CDR1 SGHTA, CDR2 FQGNSA. The CDR3 has 15 amino acids. V shed 4 bases and J 5 bases; nucleotides not matched to a gene: 7.

The genes are TRBV10-2 and TRBJ1-1; D is perhaps TRBD1 (5 bases). Between the trimmed V and J ends, which lost 2 bases and 8 bases, there was a span of 21 bases. CDR1 is WSHSY, CDR2 SAAADI, per germline. This CDR3 spans 16 amino acids. The CDR3 loop reads CASSEPLGQGPGEAFF. In DNA, the CDR3 is TGCGCCAGCAGTGAGCCCCTGGGGCAGGGCCCCGGGGAAGCTTTCTTT.

The table lists this clone with a few counts. The J gene is TRBJ2-3, the V gene TRBV3-1 (or the pseudogene TRBV3-2); the D gene is possibly TRBD2 (6 bases). V was trimmed by 1 base and J by 1 base, leaving 18 bases between them. Per germline, CDR1 LGHDT and CDR2 YNNKEL (reference sequence). CDR3 length: 18 amino acids. Here the CDR3 DNA reads TGTGCCAGCAGCCAAGGGCTCGGCGGGGTGGTCGGCACAGATACGCAGTATTTT. Translating it yields CASSQGLGGVVGTDTQYF.

This sequence joins TRBV5-1 and TRBJ2-1; tentative D call: TRBD2 (6 bases). Trimming removed 4 bases at V and 6 bases at J, with 17 bases between. The CDR3 sequence is 15 residues long. The germline gives CDR1 SGHRS, CDR2 YFSETQ. The CDR3 DNA is TGCGCCAGCAGCAGCCTGGGCGGGACGGGCAATGAGCAGTTCTTC. Translation gives CASSSLGGTGNEQFF.

This sequence joins TRBV5-1 and TRBJ1-6; possible D gene TRBD1, 5 bases. The CDR3 covers 13 residues. Germline CDR1 reads SGHRS; CDR2 reads YFSETQ. The ends were cut back, 4 bases at V and 7 bases at J, with 9 bases in the middle. In DNA form, the CDR3 reads TGCGCCAGCAGCCGTGGGGGGAATTCACCCCTCCACTTT. Amino acids: CASSRGGNSPLHF.

The rearrangement joins TRBV3-1 (or the pseudogene TRBV3-2) to TRBJ2-1; 13 bases match TRBD2. CDR1 and CDR2 (germline): LGHDT, YNNKEL (reference sequence). The V and J ends lost 3 bases and 4 bases, in that order; junction bases with no gene match: 9. The CDR3 is 18 amino acids. CDR3 in DNA: TGTGCCAGCAGCCACCCCCCGACTAGCGGGAGGAATTACAATGAGCAGTTCTTC. It is translated as CASSHPPTSGRNYNEQFF.

This chain links TRBV23-1 with TRBJ2-7, with TRBD2 identical over 10 bases. TRBV23-1 is an open reading frame, and its role is uncertain. Losses at the gene ends were 8 bases for V and 5 bases for J; bases not matched to a gene: 15. CDR3 size: 16 residues. CDR3 nucleotide sequence: TGCGCCAGCTCCCCGGAACTAGCGGGACCCCACGACGAGCAGTACTTC. Its translation is CASSPELAGPHDEQYF.

The chain employs TRBV15 and TRBJ1-5; TRBD1 aligns across 7 bases. CDR1 LNHNV and CDR2 YYDKDF come from the germline V gene (reference sequence). The V gene end was trimmed by 1 base and the J gene end by 6 bases; junction bases not matched to a gene: 6. The CDR3 is 15 residues long. CDR3 loop: CATSRADRDSQPQHF. In nucleotides, the CDR3 is TGTGCCACCAGCAGAGCCGACAGGGACAGTCAGCCCCAGCATTTT.

About this clone itself: At the DNA level, this CDR3 is encoded by other sequences in the same sample as well. V gene TRBV9 combines with J gene TRBJ1-5, with D possibly TRBD1 on 5 matching bases. V lost 4 bases and J 0 bases, leaving 11 bases between the germline ends. The CDR3 runs to 15 residues. Germline V gene lookup returns CDR1 SGDLS and CDR2 YYNGEE. The CDR3 loop is CASSKGLYSNQPQHF. The CDR3 DNA sequence: TGTGCCAGCAGCAAGGGACTCTATAGCAATCAGCCCCAGCATTTT.

This clone was seen only a few times. The gene calls are TRBV6-1 and TRBJ2-2; 10 nucleotides match TRBD2. CDR1 is MNHNS, CDR2 SASEGT, per germline. The CDR3 length is 19 residues. J gave up 4 bases and V 4 bases, and 15 bases lay outside the gene matches. The chain's CDR3 is CASSARLAGASRGTGELFF. CDR3 sequence (DNA): TGTGCCAGCAGTGCCAGACTAGCGGGTGCTAGCCGCGGCACCGGGGAGCTGTTTTTT.

V gene TRBV28 combines with J gene TRBJ2-1; 7 bases line up with TRBD2. V shed 8 bases and J 5 bases; nucleotides not matched to a gene: 12. Germline loops: CDR1 MDHEN, CDR2 SYDVKM. The CDR3 contains 15 residues. CDR3 sequence: CASGSLGSGNNEQFF. CDR3 sequence (DNA): TGTGCCAGCGGCAGTTTAGGAAGCGGGAACAATGAGCAGTTCTTC.

The chain links TRBV4-2 to TRBJ2-7; 9 bases are a match to TRBD2. V trimming: 5 bases; J trimming: 0 bases; junction bases outside the gene matches: 8. CDR3 length: 16 residues. CDR1 LGHNA and CDR2 YNFKEQ come from the germline V gene. The CDR3 loop is CASSTNPTSGSYEQYF. The CDR3 nucleotides read TGTGCCAGCAGCACCAATCCGACTAGCGGCTCCTACGAGCAGTACTTC.

V is TRBV6-4 and J is TRBJ1-2; TRBD1 aligns across 9 bases. CDR1 is MRHNA and CDR2 is SNTAGT in the germline V gene. The trim removed 5 bases at V and 2 bases at J, leaving 6 bases unmatched. The CDR3 sequence is 15 residues long. The CDR3 region has the DNA TGTGCCAGCAGTCCCGAACAGGGGGCAAACTATGGCTACACCTTC. This encodes CASSPEQGANYGYTF.

The rearrangement joins TRBV5-1 to TRBJ2-7; 7 positions match TRBD1. The ends lost 4 bases at V and 6 bases at J; junction bases unmatched: 4. The germline CDR1 and CDR2 sequences are SGHRS and YFSETQ. This CDR3 comprises 12 residues. This CDR3 reads CASSANRGEQYF. The CDR3 DNA sequence: TGCGCCAGCAGCGCTAACAGGGGCGAGCAGTACTTC.

The rearrangement links TRBV28 to TRBJ2-5, with a weak D call TRBD1 (6 bases). The CDR3 has 15 amino acids. V was trimmed by 1 base and J by 0 bases, leaving 9 bases between them. CDR1 is MDHEN, CDR2 SYDVKM, per germline. DNA for the CDR3: TGTGCCAGCAGTTTATTAACAGGGAACCAAGAGACCCAGTACTTC. Its translation is CASSLLTGNQETQYF.

The V call is TRBV19, the J call TRBJ1-1, with a tentative D call TRBD1 (5 bases). In germline, CDR1 is LNHDA, CDR2 SQIVND (reference sequence). The CDR3 is 15 residues long. Trimming removed 7 bases at V and 0 bases at J, with 15 bases between. Here the CDR3 DNA reads TGTGCCAGTACTACTGATGGACACCTGAACACTGAAGCTTTCTTT. Its protein is CASTTDGHLNTEAFF.

This sequence joins TRBV7-2 and TRBJ1-2; 7 bases agree with TRBD1. The CDR3 has 16 residues. Germline V lookup: CDR1 SGHTA, CDR2 FQGNSA. V gave up 4 bases and J gave up 6 bases; unmatched junction bases: 14. The CDR3 region is CASSSQILRGLDGYTF. CDR3 nucleotides: TGTGCCAGCAGCTCACAGATATTGAGGGGGCTGGATGGCTACACCTTC.

This clone was seen ten or more times. V gene TRBV3-1 (or the pseudogene TRBV3-2) combines with J gene TRBJ1-2; 8 nucleotides match TRBD1. V shed 0 bases, J shed 7 bases, and the junction held 10 bases outside the gene matches. CDR1 is LGHDT, CDR2 YNNKEL, per germline (reference sequence). The CDR3 is made up of 16 amino acids. The CDR3 bases are TGTGCCAGCAGCCAAGATAATGGGTGGCAGGGGGCTGGCTACACCTTC. Encoded protein: CASSQDNGWQGAGYTF.

This clone was picked up a small number of times. The chain joins TRBV4-1 to TRBJ2-1, with 8 bases that match TRBD2. Trimming at V came to 4 bases and at J to 0 bases, leaving 5 bases not matched to a gene. Germline loops: CDR1 MGHRA, CDR2 YSYEKL. CDR3 size: 16 residues. CDR3 coding DNA: TGCGCCAGCAGCCCTTACGGGACTAGCTCCTACAATGAGCAGTTCTTC. Translation gives CASSPYGTSSYNEQFF.